These T cell receptor beta chains were read from a single sample in a study of OX40 agonist ivuxolimab in advanced cancers. Here immunoSEQ multiplex PCR was the method, and the copy in TCRdb shows in-frame clones only, minus some. The sample includes about 95,000 clones, 89% of them seen just once. The sample consisted of CD4+ or CD8+ T cells sorted from blood, taken in a trial of the OX40 agonist ivuxolimab. All receptors derive from an adult with an advanced solid tumor such as melanoma, head and neck, liver or kidney cancer. Both conserved end residues are part of each CDR3. A D gene is named only where the DNA matches it firmly. Rows give clone size only sometimes, using once, few, many, or a class for an expanded clone.

size: -; J: TRBJ1-6; D: -; V: TRBV4-3; CDR3: CASSPGTENSPLHF; DNA: TGCGCCAGCAGCCCAGGGACGGAGAATTCACCCCTCCACTTT
size: -; J: TRBJ1-1; D: -; V: TRBV19; CDR3: CATSHRTEAFF; DNA: TGTGCCACCTCTCACCGCACTGAAGCTTTCTTT
size: -; J: TRBJ2-7; D: TRBD1; V: TRBV19; CDR3: CASSLYRGTYEQYF; DNA: TGTGCCAGTAGTTTATACAGGGGAACCTACGAGCAGTACTTC
size: -; J: TRBJ1-1; D: -; V: TRBV6-6; CDR3: CASSYEGRNTEAFF; DNA: TGTGCCAGCAGTTACGAGGGGCGGAACACTGAAGCTTTCTTT
size: -; J: TRBJ2-1; D: -; V: TRBV14; CDR3: CASSQRGLTEQFF; DNA: TGTGCCAGCAGCCAGCGGGGATTGACTGAGCAGTTCTTC
size: once; J: TRBJ1-3; D: TRBD1; V: TRBV10-3; CDR3: CAISGSVNRGRWDGNTIYF; DNA: TGTGCCATCAGTGGGTCCGTAAACAGGGGGCGATGGGATGGAAACACCATATATTTT
size: -; J: TRBJ1-1; D: -; V: TRBV19; CDR3: CASTRVRTLANTEAFF; DNA: TGTGCCAGTACCCGAGTCAGGACCCTGGCGAACACTGAAGCTTTCTTT
size: -; J: TRBJ1-2; D: TRBD1; V: TRBV28; CDR3: CASRPGQRDGYTF; DNA: TGTGCCAGCAGACCGGGACAGAGAGACGGCTACACCTTC
size: -; J: TRBJ2-2; D: -; V: TRBV27; CDR3: CASSLPGAGELFF; DNA: TGTGCCAGCAGTTTGCCGGGAGCGGGGGAGCTGTTTTTT
size: -; J: TRBJ2-2; D: -; V: TRBV10-3; CDR3: CAISEPGLGGNTGELFF; DNA: TGTGCCATCAGTGAGCCCGGACTAGGGGGTAATACCGGGGAGCTGTTTTTT
size: once; J: TRBJ2-2; D: TRBD1; V: TRBV14; CDR3: CASSQTGYTGELFF; DNA: TGTGCCAGCAGCCAGACAGGGTACACCGGGGAGCTGTTTTTT
size: few; J: TRBJ1-5; D: -; V: TRBV6-1; CDR3: CASSEVGAGQPQHF; DNA: TGTGCCAGCAGTGAAGTCGGGGCGGGTCAGCCCCAGCATTTT
size: -; J: TRBJ2-7; D: -; V: TRBV7-2; CDR3: CASSLALRSSYEQYF; DNA: TGTGCCAGCAGCTTAGCCTTGAGGAGCTCCTACGAGCAGTACTTC
size: -; J: TRBJ2-1; D: TRBD2; V: TRBV28; CDR3: CASRGSSGRGLGGHEQFF; DNA: TGTGCCAGCAGAGGGTCTAGCGGGAGAGGTCTTGGGGGCCATGAGCAGTTCTTC
size: once; J: TRBJ1-4; D: -; V: TRBV7-2; CDR3: CASSPRRGTNEKLFF; DNA: TGTGCCAGCAGCCCCCGCAGGGGTACTAATGAAAAACTGTTTTTT
size: -; J: TRBJ2-5; D: -; V: TRBV28; CDR3: CASRSTGLAGETQYF; DNA: TGTGCCAGCAGGTCCACAGGGCTGGCCGGAGAGACCCAGTACTTC
size: -; J: TRBJ1-5; D: TRBD1; V: TRBV28; CDR3: CASSPPPPTGYSNQPQHF; DNA: TGTGCCAGCAGTCCCCCCCCGCCGACAGGGTATAGCAATCAGCCCCAGCATTTT
size: few; J: TRBJ1-6; D: -; V: TRBV28; CDR3: CASSFGPNRSPLHF; DNA: TGTGCCAGCAGTTTCGGTCCCAACCGTTCACCCCTCCACTTT
size: -; J: TRBJ1-1; D: -; V: TRBV6-6; CDR3: CASSYLGEDATEAFF; DNA: TGTGCCAGCAGTTACCTAGGCGAGGATGCCACTGAAGCTTTCTTT
size: -; J: TRBJ2-7; D: TRBD1; V: TRBV18; CDR3: CASSPGTVDEQYF; DNA: TGTGCCAGCTCACCAGGGACAGTAGACGAGCAGTACTTC
size: once; J: TRBJ1-4; D: -; V: TRBV6-5; CDR3: CASSYSWEVGEKLFF; DNA: TGTGCCAGCAGTTACTCTTGGGAGGTCGGCGAAAAACTGTTTTTT
size: -; J: TRBJ2-5; D: TRBD1; V: TRBV29-1; CDR3: CSVNSGTGIGNQETQYF; DNA: TGCAGCGTTAACTCCGGGACAGGTATTGGGAACCAAGAGACCCAGTACTTC
size: -; J: TRBJ1-1; D: TRBD1; V: TRBV5-1; CDR3: CASSLSTGDTEAFF; DNA: TGCGCCAGCAGCTTATCAACAGGGGACACTGAAGCTTTCTTT
size: -; J: TRBJ2-3; D: -; V: TRBV5-4; CDR3: CASSGQRADTQYF; DNA: TGTGCCAGCAGCGGACAGAGGGCAGATACGCAGTATTTT
size: -; J: TRBJ2-1; D: -; V: TRBV9; CDR3: CASSPRTEYNEQFF; DNA: TGTGCCAGCAGCCCCCGGACAGAGTACAATGAGCAGTTCTTC
size: -; J: TRBJ1-1; D: -; V: TRBV19; CDR3: CASSIDEAVDTEAFF; DNA: TGTGCCAGTAGTATAGATGAGGCAGTGGACACTGAAGCTTTCTTT
size: -; J: TRBJ1-1; D: TRBD1; V: TRBV28; CDR3: CASNGDSGKGGTEAFF; DNA: TGTGCCAGCAACGGGGACAGCGGCAAAGGGGGCACTGAAGCTTTCTTT